Reported below is one T cell receptor beta chain. In the original processing: Quantification of nucleated cells was approximated via reference gene primer amplification. TCRdb keeps only in-frame clones here, not all; method: immunoSEQ multiplex PCR. That table furnishes V, J and clone size, whereas the DNA furnished D and trimming. The sample comprises approximately 34,000 clones, approximately 89% of which are singletons, and about a tenth rests with the top ten. The data stem from a study of blood T cell repertoires in COVID-19. Across the study: COVID-19 samples collected from the United States, Italy and Spain covered acute and convalescent phases.

This clonotype was sampled from a human donor in a cohort sampled during active COVID-19. Sequences were obtained from peripheral blood.

CDR3 sequence: CASSKQQGLNTEAFF. The CDR3 nucleotides read TGTGCCAGTAGTAAACAACAGGGATTGAACACTGAAGCTTTCTTT. V and J are TRBV19 and TRBJ1-1, with D possibly TRBD1 on 6 matching bases. CDR3 length equals 15 residues. Germline values: CDR1 LNHDA, CDR2 SQIVND (reference sequence). Trimming shortened V by 4 bases and J by 0 bases, and 12 bases separated the two germline ends.